This T cell receptor (beta chain) was observed in a study of blood T cell repertoires in COVID-19 (dated by TCRdb to 2020 to 2021). For context, the study as a whole: Samples from collaborators originated in the United States, Italy and Spain and spanned both the acute and convalescent phases of COVID-19. The material from the prospective study consisted of cDNA or gDNA derived from T cells, B-cell-depleted T cells, or PBMCs. Subjects who had been exposed to COVID-19, were actively infected with it, or had recovered from it provided the deeply sampled blood TCRbeta repertoires that made up the dataset. The repertoires were released in a freely available public database meant as a resource for research on the immune response to SARS-CoV-2. The samples were drawn from two sources: the first 160 participants of the ongoing ImmuneRACE study, and 1,200 or so subjects contributed by 6 global collaborators. A de-identified subject ID, COVID-19 status, age in years and sex were almost always included in the sample metadata. Where HLA class I and class II types were available, the types were taken from metadata supplied by the sample provider, not from assay-based typing.

The immunoSEQ Assay, a bias-controlled multiplex PCR, was used to amplify TCRbeta CDR3 regions from genomic DNA. The authors processed their data as follows. The number of nucleated cells in each sample was estimated by amplification of reference gene primers within the assay. Sequence reads were collapsed and filtered to measure the absolute abundance of every unique TCRbeta CDR3 rearrangement. For each sample, productive Simpson clonality was calculated by taking the square root of Simpson's diversity index across productive rearrangements. This is the immuneACCESS table as TCRdb keeps it, with only in-frame sequences that have V and J called. A part of the clones is gone; compared with another copy, unresolved V genes explain less than half, and the rest is unexplained. The V and J calls and the clone size are those of that table, but D and trimming were determined from the DNA. The sample includes fewer than 200,000 clones, with over 60% observed a single time. Approximately 26% of the sample belongs to the ten largest clones.

Compared with germline, V lacks 8 bases and J lacks 4 bases; bases without a gene match: 4. CDR1 and CDR2 are read off the germline V gene as SNHLY and FYNNEI. The CDR3 has 12 amino acids, counting the end cysteine and phenylalanine. Kept here is only the CDR3 DNA, which spans 36 bases and is read in frame from base 1. With regard to this clone: The antigen it recognizes is unknown. Base qualities are not recorded, but no much larger clone differs from it by a single base.

The collaborating institutions used their own protocols to collect whole blood in K2EDTA tubes. For TCRbeta analysis, collaborators shipped samples as frozen whole blood, isolated PBMCs, or DNA extracted from either of those sample types. The research as a whole found: The amount of clinical and demographic metadata varied by source and participant and was provided uncurated.

Material for sequencing was peripheral blood. The TCR comes from a woman in her seventies with acute or convalescent COVID-19. The receptor chain draws on TRBV2 and TRBJ1-2; the junction holds 7 bases that match TRBD1. The DNA is TGTGCCAGCCGACAGGGACTCTATGGCTACACCTTC. This translates into CASRQGLYGYTF.